This T cell receptor beta chain was identified during a study of graft-versus-host responses after intestinal transplantation. In the study overall: All recipients were given anti-thymocyte globulin induction, and tacrolimus and steroids were then administered for about three years.

Sequencing was performed with immunoSEQ multiplex PCR; in TCRdb, only in-frame clones are kept and a portion is missing. The table includes about 23,000 clones, around two fifths detected once. CDR3 size: 13 residues. Germline loops: CDR1 MGHDK, CDR2 SYGVNS. The V segment lost 7 bases and the J segment 8 bases; nucleotides outside the gene matches: 6. Labeling with CFSE marked about 200,000 responder cells, which were plated with about 200,000 irradiated, violet-dye-labeled stimulator cells. Researchers sorted proliferating CFSE-low CD3+CD4+ and CD3+CD8+ responders once the reaction had finished. This clone was seen only a few times.

This clonotype originated in a human patient who was an organ donor for intestinal transplantation. The chain is built from TRBV25-1 and TRBJ1-2, with TRBD1 identical over 11 bases. This material consisted of alloreactive CD8+ T cells from a mixed lymphocyte reaction culture, taken before transplantation. The subset was: CFSE-low proliferating T cells sorted from roughly six-day pre-transplant mixed lymphocyte reaction (GvH or HvG direction). CDR3 loop: CASTGQGAVGYTF. The CDR3 nucleotides read TGTGCCAGCACCGGACAGGGGGCGGTGGGCTACACCTTC.